Listed below are T cell receptor beta chains from one sample, sequenced in a study of regulatory T cells in long-lasting Graves disease. TCRdb itself ran the multiplex PCR reads through MiXCR, one entry per CDR3 protein. The sample records about 540,000 distinct CDR3 sequences, 13% being singletons. These data also featured in a second study, about T cells in Graves' hyperthyroidism and ophthalmopathy.

Sequencing was performed on peripheral blood mononuclear cells (PBMCs), taken at new diagnosis, from a patient treated with antithyroid drugs. These receptors all come from a man aged 25 to 45 with Graves disease. CDR3s include the opening cysteine and the closing phenylalanine or tryptophan. A D gene is named only where the DNA matches it firmly. Some rows mark clone size as missing; the rest say once, few, many or name a class of expanded clone.

V gene: TRBV6-5; clone size: -; J gene: TRBJ2-1; D gene: TRBD2; CDR3 protein: CASSYSETSVYNEQFF; CDR3 DNA: TGTGCCAGCAGTTACTCGGAGACTAGCGTATACAATGAGCAGTTCTTC
V gene: TRBV2; clone size: few; J gene: TRBJ2-7; D gene: TRBD2; CDR3 protein: CASMERDPYEQYF; CDR3 DNA: TGTGCCAGCATGGAGCGGGATCCCTACGAGCAGTACTTC
V gene: TRBV27; clone size: many; J gene: TRBJ2-4; D gene: -; CDR3 protein: CASSLKGQRLAKNIQYF; CDR3 DNA: TGTGCCAGCAGTTTGAAGGGGCAGAGACTAGCCAAAAACATTCAGTACTTC
V gene: TRBV20-1; clone size: many; J gene: TRBJ2-7; D gene: TRBD2; CDR3 protein: CSARPGLGPYEQYF; CDR3 DNA: TGCAGTGCTAGACCGGGACTAGGGCCATACGAGCAGTACTTC
V gene: TRBV6-2/TRBV6-3; clone size: many; J gene: TRBJ2-3; D gene: TRBD1; CDR3 protein: CASSLGGTGLPDTQYF; CDR3 DNA: TGTGCCAGCAGTCTGGGTGGGACAGGGTTGCCAGATACGCAGTATTTT
V gene: TRBV29-1; clone size: many; J gene: TRBJ1-1; D gene: -; CDR3 protein: CSVSIRVNTEAFF; CDR3 DNA: TGCAGCGTCTCGATCCGGGTGAACACTGAAGCTTTCTTT
V gene: TRBV7-6; clone size: many; J gene: TRBJ2-5; D gene: -; CDR3 protein: CASSPVQETQYF; CDR3 DNA: TGTGCCAGCAGCCCGGTCCAAGAGACCCAGTACTTC
V gene: TRBV20-1; clone size: few; J gene: TRBJ2-1; D gene: TRBD2; CDR3 protein: CSAVPGLAGNEQFF; CDR3 DNA: TGCAGTGCTGTTCCGGGACTAGCGGGCAATGAGCAGTTCTTC
V gene: TRBV20-1; clone size: many; J gene: TRBJ2-1; D gene: -; CDR3 protein: CSARPRYNEQFF; CDR3 DNA: TGCAGTGCTAGGCCTAGGTACAATGAGCAGTTCTTC
V gene: TRBV7-2; clone size: many; J gene: TRBJ2-2; D gene: -; CDR3 protein: CASSLAPQGGGELFF; CDR3 DNA: TGTGCCAGCAGCTTAGCCCCACAGGGAGGAGGGGAGCTGTTTTTT
V gene: TRBV9; clone size: few; J gene: TRBJ2-5; D gene: -; CDR3 protein: CASSGGRRPQETQYF; CDR3 DNA: TGTGCCAGCAGCGGGGGCAGGAGACCCCAAGAGACCCAGTACTTC
V gene: TRBV20-1; clone size: many; J gene: TRBJ2-5; D gene: -; CDR3 protein: CSAGVEVQYF; CDR3 DNA: TGCAGTGCGGGAGTGGAGGTCCAGTACTTC
V gene: TRBV7-9; clone size: -; J gene: TRBJ2-7; D gene: -; CDR3 protein: CASSDGDTAYEQYF; CDR3 DNA: TGTGCCAGCAGCGATGGGGACACAGCCTACGAGCAGTACTTC
V gene: TRBV14; clone size: many; J gene: TRBJ2-1; D gene: -; CDR3 protein: CASSQEWRYNEQFF; CDR3 DNA: TGTGCCAGCAGCCAAGAGTGGCGGTACAATGAGCAGTTCTTC
V gene: TRBV12-3/TRBV12-4; clone size: many; J gene: TRBJ2-7; D gene: -; CDR3 protein: CASSGTTSSYEQYF; CDR3 DNA: TGTGCCAGCAGTGGGACCACGAGCTCCTACGAGCAGTACTTC
V gene: TRBV20-1; clone size: many; J gene: TRBJ2-3; D gene: -; CDR3 protein: CSARTGWGSLTDTQYF; CDR3 DNA: TGCAGTGCTAGAACGGGGTGGGGGAGCCTGACAGATACGCAGTATTTT
V gene: TRBV29-1; clone size: many; J gene: TRBJ2-1; D gene: -; CDR3 protein: CSATGTVYNEQFF; CDR3 DNA: TGCAGCGCCACCGGGACTGTCTACAATGAGCAGTTCTTC
V gene: TRBV5-5; clone size: few; J gene: TRBJ1-6; D gene: -; CDR3 protein: CASTNGGSEGNSPLHF; CDR3 DNA: TGTGCCAGCACCAATGGGGGTAGTGAGGGTAATTCACCCCTCCACTTT
V gene: TRBV5-1; clone size: many; J gene: TRBJ1-1; D gene: TRBD1; CDR3 protein: CASSWGTGLGTEAFF; CDR3 DNA: TGCGCCAGCAGCTGGGGGACAGGGCTTGGCACTGAAGCTTTCTTT
V gene: TRBV20-1; clone size: few; J gene: TRBJ2-1; D gene: -; CDR3 protein: CSALRPRSGPYNEQFF; CDR3 DNA: TGCAGTGCTCTACGGCCTAGGTCCGGGCCCTACAATGAGCAGTTCTTC
V gene: TRBV12-3/TRBV12-4; clone size: few; J gene: TRBJ2-5; D gene: TRBD2; CDR3 protein: CASRLAGGGETQYF; CDR3 DNA: TGTGCCAGCAGGCTAGCGGGCGGAGGGGAGACCCAGTACTTC
V gene: TRBV29-1; clone size: many; J gene: TRBJ1-1; D gene: -; CDR3 protein: CSVEGRGGTEAFF; CDR3 DNA: TGCAGCGTTGAAGGTCGGGGAGGAACTGAAGCTTTCTTT
V gene: TRBV11-2; clone size: few; J gene: TRBJ1-5; D gene: -; CDR3 protein: CASTYQPQHF; CDR3 DNA: TGTGCCAGCACTTATCAGCCCCAGCATTTT
V gene: TRBV29-1; clone size: few; J gene: TRBJ2-5; D gene: TRBD2; CDR3 protein: CSVEVGLAGGPLQETQYF; CDR3 DNA: TGCAGCGTTGAAGTAGGACTAGCGGGAGGGCCGCTCCAAGAGACCCAGTACTTC
V gene: TRBV3-1; clone size: many; J gene: TRBJ2-7; D gene: -; CDR3 protein: CASSLGTPSEQYF; CDR3 DNA: TGTGCCAGCAGCCTCGGGACTCCGTCCGAGCAGTACTTC
V gene: TRBV28; clone size: many; J gene: TRBJ1-2; D gene: TRBD1; CDR3 protein: CASSLGLEGGRANYGYTF; CDR3 DNA: TGTGCCAGCAGTTTAGGGTTGGAAGGGGGCCGAGCTAACTATGGCTACACCTTC
V gene: TRBV20-1; clone size: few; J gene: TRBJ2-1; D gene: -; CDR3 protein: CSASGVSGVYNEQFF; CDR3 DNA: TGCAGTGCTAGTGGGGTCTCGGGGGTGTACAATGAGCAGTTCTTC
V gene: TRBV15; clone size: many; J gene: TRBJ2-1; D gene: TRBD2; CDR3 protein: CATSRGAGGLLTNEQFF; CDR3 DNA: TGTGCCACCAGCAGAGGGGCGGGAGGCCTTCTGACTAATGAGCAGTTCTTC
V gene: TRBV27; clone size: many; J gene: TRBJ2-5; D gene: TRBD1; CDR3 protein: CASSRDRGRQTQYF; CDR3 DNA: TGTGCCAGCAGCCGGGACAGGGGGCGTCAGACCCAGTACTTC
V gene: TRBV6-5; clone size: many; J gene: TRBJ2-7; D gene: -; CDR3 protein: CASSYSVATTSYEQYF; CDR3 DNA: TGTGCCAGCAGTTACTCCGTCGCGACTACCTCCTACGAGCAGTACTTC
V gene: TRBV10-3; clone size: -; J gene: TRBJ2-3; D gene: TRBD1; CDR3 protein: CAISESTTRGRADTQYF; CDR3 DNA: TGTGCCATCAGTGAGTCGACGACAAGGGGGCGCGCAGATACGCAGTATTTT
V gene: TRBV6-9; clone size: few; J gene: TRBJ2-2; D gene: TRBD2; CDR3 protein: CASSYELAGGTGELFF; CDR3 DNA: TGTGCCAGCAGTTATGAACTAGCGGGAGGTACCGGGGAGCTGTTTTTT
V gene: TRBV10-3; clone size: many; J gene: TRBJ1-2; D gene: -; CDR3 protein: CAISESNRQNYGYTF; CDR3 DNA: TGTGCCATCAGTGAGTCTAACAGACAAAACTATGGCTACACCTTC
V gene: TRBV11-2; clone size: many; J gene: TRBJ2-1; D gene: -; CDR3 protein: CASSFVSSSYNEQFF; CDR3 DNA: TGTGCCAGCAGCTTTGTGAGTAGCTCCTACAATGAGCAGTTCTTC
V gene: TRBV6-1; clone size: few; J gene: TRBJ1-2; D gene: -; CDR3 protein: CAADSGGGYGYTF; CDR3 DNA: TGTGCCGCTGATTCGGGCGGCGGCTATGGCTACACCTTC
V gene: TRBV27; clone size: many; J gene: TRBJ1-1; D gene: -; CDR3 protein: CASRGVANTEAFF; CDR3 DNA: TGTGCCAGTCGAGGGGTGGCGAACACTGAAGCTTTCTTT
V gene: TRBV19; clone size: few; J gene: TRBJ2-5; D gene: -; CDR3 protein: CASAPLGDSVDLETQYF; CDR3 DNA: TGTGCCAGTGCCCCTTTGGGGGACTCCGTGGATCTAGAGACCCAGTACTTC
V gene: TRBV27; clone size: many; J gene: TRBJ2-3; D gene: TRBD2; CDR3 protein: CASSLSGRASTDTQYF; CDR3 DNA: TGTGCCAGCAGTTTAAGCGGGAGGGCCAGCACAGATACGCAGTATTTT
V gene: TRBV6-5; clone size: many; J gene: TRBJ2-5; D gene: -; CDR3 protein: CASSYEQETQETQYF; CDR3 DNA: TGTGCCAGCAGTTACGAACAGGAGACTCAAGAGACCCAGTACTTC
V gene: TRBV28; clone size: many; J gene: TRBJ1-5; D gene: -; CDR3 protein: CASILGGLNNQPQHF; CDR3 DNA: TGTGCCAGCATCCTGGGAGGGTTGAACAATCAGCCCCAGCATTTT
V gene: TRBV11-1; clone size: many; J gene: TRBJ2-3; D gene: -; CDR3 protein: CASSPWGATDTQYF; CDR3 DNA: TGTGCCAGCAGTCCCTGGGGAGCCACAGATACGCAGTATTTT
V gene: TRBV20-1; clone size: many; J gene: TRBJ2-7; D gene: -; CDR3 protein: CSARWSTSSYEQYF; CDR3 DNA: TGCAGTGCGAGGTGGTCGACAAGCTCCTACGAGCAGTACTTC
V gene: TRBV10-3; clone size: -; J gene: TRBJ1-2; D gene: TRBD1; CDR3 protein: CAISSDRGYGYTF; CDR3 DNA: TGTGCCATCAGCTCCGACAGGGGGTATGGCTACACCTTC
V gene: TRBV4-1; clone size: few; J gene: TRBJ2-7; D gene: -; CDR3 protein: CASSQDRVPLNEQYF; CDR3 DNA: TGCGCCAGCAGCCAAGACAGGGTCCCACTCAACGAGCAGTACTTC
V gene: TRBV6-5; clone size: -; J gene: TRBJ2-3; D gene: TRBD1; CDR3 protein: CASSYSIQGMNTQYF; CDR3 DNA: TGTGCCAGCAGTTACTCGATACAGGGGATGAATACGCAGTATTTT
V gene: TRBV29-1; clone size: -; J gene: TRBJ2-7; D gene: TRBD2; CDR3 protein: CSGGTSGIGEQYF; CDR3 DNA: TGCAGCGGCGGGACTAGCGGGATAGGGGAGCAGTACTTC
V gene: TRBV6-2/TRBV6-3; clone size: -; J gene: TRBJ2-2; D gene: -; CDR3 protein: CASSYGDGGELFF; CDR3 DNA: TGTGCCAGCAGTTACGGGGACGGGGGGGAGCTGTTTTTT
V gene: TRBV10-3; clone size: few; J gene: TRBJ1-3; D gene: -; CDR3 protein: CAIRTGTSGNTIYF; CDR3 DNA: TGTGCCATCAGAACGGGGACCTCTGGAAACACCATATATTTT
V gene: TRBV27; clone size: many; J gene: TRBJ2-5; D gene: -; CDR3 protein: CASSSARSRPGETQYF; CDR3 DNA: TGTGCCAGCAGTTCCGCTCGATCGCGCCCGGGAGAGACCCAGTACTTC
V gene: TRBV6-1; clone size: few; J gene: TRBJ1-2; D gene: -; CDR3 protein: CASSEIGVGYGYTF; CDR3 DNA: TGTGCCAGCAGTGAAATCGGGGTGGGCTATGGCTACACCTTC
V gene: TRBV5-1; clone size: many; J gene: TRBJ2-3; D gene: -; CDR3 protein: CASNLGGDTQYF; CDR3 DNA: TGTGCCAGCAACCTGGGAGGAGATACGCAGTATTTT
V gene: TRBV29-1; clone size: many; J gene: TRBJ2-1; D gene: TRBD2; CDR3 protein: CSVSGGLGVRSYNEQFF; CDR3 DNA: TGCAGCGTCAGCGGGGGGCTAGGTGTTAGGTCCTACAATGAGCAGTTCTTC
V gene: TRBV11-2; clone size: many; J gene: TRBJ2-7; D gene: TRBD2; CDR3 protein: CASSARLAGVREQYF; CDR3 DNA: TGTGCCAGCAGCGCACGACTAGCGGGAGTCCGGGAGCAGTACTTC
V gene: TRBV20-1; clone size: many; J gene: TRBJ2-7; D gene: -; CDR3 protein: CSARVLGDPHEQYF; CDR3 DNA: TGCAGTGCTAGAGTACTAGGGGACCCGCACGAGCAGTACTTC
V gene: TRBV30; clone size: many; J gene: TRBJ1-4; D gene: -; CDR3 protein: CAWSLTDEKLFF; CDR3 DNA: TGTGCCTGGAGCCTAACAGATGAAAAACTGTTTTTT
V gene: TRBV30; clone size: -; J gene: TRBJ2-1; D gene: TRBD1; CDR3 protein: CAWAGQGNNEQFF; CDR3 DNA: TGTGCCTGGGCGGGACAGGGGAACAATGAGCAGTTCTTC
V gene: TRBV27; clone size: many; J gene: TRBJ2-1; D gene: TRBD2; CDR3 protein: CASEPSGRGNEQFF; CDR3 DNA: TGTGCCAGCGAACCGAGCGGGAGGGGAAATGAGCAGTTCTTC
V gene: TRBV10-3; clone size: few; J gene: TRBJ1-5; D gene: -; CDR3 protein: CAISEGRQPQHF; CDR3 DNA: TGTGCCATCAGTGAAGGTCGACAGCCCCAGCATTTT
V gene: TRBV5-1; clone size: few; J gene: TRBJ2-1; D gene: -; CDR3 protein: CASSSSGFEQFF; CDR3 DNA: TGCGCCAGCAGTTCGTCTGGCTTTGAGCAGTTCTTC